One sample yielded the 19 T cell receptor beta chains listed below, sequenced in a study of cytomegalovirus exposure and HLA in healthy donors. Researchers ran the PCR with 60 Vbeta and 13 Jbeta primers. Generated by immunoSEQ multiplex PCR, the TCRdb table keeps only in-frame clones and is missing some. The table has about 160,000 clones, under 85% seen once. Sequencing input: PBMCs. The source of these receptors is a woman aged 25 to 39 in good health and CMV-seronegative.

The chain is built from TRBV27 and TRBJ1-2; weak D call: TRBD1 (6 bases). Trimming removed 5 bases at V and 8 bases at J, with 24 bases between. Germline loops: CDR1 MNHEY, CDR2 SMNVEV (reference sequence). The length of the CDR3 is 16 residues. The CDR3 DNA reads TGTGCCAGCAGTCCGATAGGGGCAGGGGCAGAGGGCGGCTACACCTTC. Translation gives CASSPIGAGAEGGYTF.

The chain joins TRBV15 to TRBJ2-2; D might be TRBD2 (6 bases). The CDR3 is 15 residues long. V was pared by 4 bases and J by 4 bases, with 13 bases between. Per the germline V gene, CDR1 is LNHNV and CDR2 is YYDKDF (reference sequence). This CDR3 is CATSKVRGPTGELFF. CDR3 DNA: TGTGCCACCAGCAAAGTGCGGGGACCCACCGGGGAGCTGTTTTTT.

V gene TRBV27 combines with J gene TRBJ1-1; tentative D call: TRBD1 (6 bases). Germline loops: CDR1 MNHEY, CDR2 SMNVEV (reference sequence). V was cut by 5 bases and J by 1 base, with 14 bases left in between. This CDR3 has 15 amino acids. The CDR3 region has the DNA TGTGCCAGCAGTCCTAACCCGGGACAGAACACTGAAGCTTTCTTT. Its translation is CASSPNPGQNTEAFF.

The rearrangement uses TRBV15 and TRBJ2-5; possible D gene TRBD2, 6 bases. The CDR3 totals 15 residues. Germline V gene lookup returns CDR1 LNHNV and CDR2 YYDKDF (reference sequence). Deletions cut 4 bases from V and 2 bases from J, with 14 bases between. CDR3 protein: CATSNGGDGQETQYF. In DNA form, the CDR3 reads TGTGCCACCAGCAATGGAGGGGACGGACAAGAGACCCAGTACTTC.

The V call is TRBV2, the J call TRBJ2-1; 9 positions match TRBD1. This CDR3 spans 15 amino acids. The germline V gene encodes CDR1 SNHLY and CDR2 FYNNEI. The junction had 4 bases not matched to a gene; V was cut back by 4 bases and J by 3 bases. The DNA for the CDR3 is TGTGCCAGCAGTGCCGGGACAGGGCTCTACAATGAGCAGTTCTTC. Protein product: CASSAGTGLYNEQFF.

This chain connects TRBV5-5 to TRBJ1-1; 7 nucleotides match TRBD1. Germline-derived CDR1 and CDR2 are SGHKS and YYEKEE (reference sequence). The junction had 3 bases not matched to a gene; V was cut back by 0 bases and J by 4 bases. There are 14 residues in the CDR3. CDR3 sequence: CASSLGQGFTEAFF. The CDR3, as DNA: TGTGCCAGCAGCTTGGGACAGGGATTCACTGAAGCTTTCTTT.

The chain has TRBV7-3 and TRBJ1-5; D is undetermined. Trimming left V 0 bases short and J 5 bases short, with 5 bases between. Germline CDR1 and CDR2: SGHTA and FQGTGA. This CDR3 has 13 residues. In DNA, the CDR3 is TGTGCCAGCAGCTTAACGAGGGATCAGCCCCAGCATTTT. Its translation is CASSLTRDQPQHF.

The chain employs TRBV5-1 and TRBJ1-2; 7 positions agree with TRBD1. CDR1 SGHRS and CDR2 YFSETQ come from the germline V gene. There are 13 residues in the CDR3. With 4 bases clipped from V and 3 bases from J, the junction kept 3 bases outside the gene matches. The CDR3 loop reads CASSPGQDYGYTF. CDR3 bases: TGCGCCAGCAGCCCTGGACAGGACTATGGCTACACCTTC.

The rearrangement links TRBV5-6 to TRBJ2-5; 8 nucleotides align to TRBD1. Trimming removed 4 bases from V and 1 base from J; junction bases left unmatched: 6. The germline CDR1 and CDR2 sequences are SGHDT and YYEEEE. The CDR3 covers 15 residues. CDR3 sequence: CASSPTTGAQETQYF. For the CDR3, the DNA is TGTGCCAGCAGCCCAACGACAGGGGCCCAAGAGACCCAGTACTTC.

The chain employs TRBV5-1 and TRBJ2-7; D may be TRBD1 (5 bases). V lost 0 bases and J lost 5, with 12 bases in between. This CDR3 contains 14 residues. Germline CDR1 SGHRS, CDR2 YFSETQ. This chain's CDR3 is CASSLGAGPDEQYF. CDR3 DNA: TGCGCCAGCAGCTTGGGGGCAGGGCCCGACGAGCAGTACTTC.

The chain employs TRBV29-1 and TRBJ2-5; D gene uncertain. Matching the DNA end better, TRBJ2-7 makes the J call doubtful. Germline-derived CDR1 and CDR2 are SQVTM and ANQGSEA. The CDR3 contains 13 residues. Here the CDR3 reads CSVEVPVSYEQYF. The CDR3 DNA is TGCAGCGTTGAAGTCCCGGTATCCTACGAGCAGTACTTC.

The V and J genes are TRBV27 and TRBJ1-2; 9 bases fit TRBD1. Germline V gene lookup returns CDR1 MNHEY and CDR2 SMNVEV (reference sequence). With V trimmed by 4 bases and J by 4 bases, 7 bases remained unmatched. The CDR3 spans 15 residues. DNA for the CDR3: TGTGCCAGCAGTTCCGGGACAGGGATGGCCTATGGCTACACCTTC. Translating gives CASSSGTGMAYGYTF.

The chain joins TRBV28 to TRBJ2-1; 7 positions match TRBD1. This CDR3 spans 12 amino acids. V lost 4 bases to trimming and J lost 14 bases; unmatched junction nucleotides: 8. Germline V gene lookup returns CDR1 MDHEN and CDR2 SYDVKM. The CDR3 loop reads CASSSRQGSKFF. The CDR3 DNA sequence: TGTGCCAGCAGTTCCCGACAGGGTTCAAAGTTCTTC.

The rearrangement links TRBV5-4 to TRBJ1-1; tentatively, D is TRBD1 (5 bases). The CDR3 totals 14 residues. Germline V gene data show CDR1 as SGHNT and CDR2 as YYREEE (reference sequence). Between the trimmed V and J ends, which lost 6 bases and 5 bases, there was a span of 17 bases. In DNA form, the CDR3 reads TGTGCCAGCATGCCGGGGGGATTTGGGACTGAAGCTTTCTTT. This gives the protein CASMPGGFGTEAFF.

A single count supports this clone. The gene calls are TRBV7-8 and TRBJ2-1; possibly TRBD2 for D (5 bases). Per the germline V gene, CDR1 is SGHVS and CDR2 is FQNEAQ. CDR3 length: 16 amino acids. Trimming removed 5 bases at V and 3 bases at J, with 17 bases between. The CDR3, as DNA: TGTGCCAGCAGCGAGAGATCGGACTTGAACTACAATGAGCAGTTCTTC. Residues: CASSERSDLNYNEQFF.

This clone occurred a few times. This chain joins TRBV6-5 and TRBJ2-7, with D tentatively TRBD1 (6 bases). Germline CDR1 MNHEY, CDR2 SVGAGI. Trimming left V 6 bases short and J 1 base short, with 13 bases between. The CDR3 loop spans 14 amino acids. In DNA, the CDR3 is TGTGCCAGCAGCCTCAACAGGGAGTCCTACGAGCAGTACTTC. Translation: CASSLNRESYEQYF.

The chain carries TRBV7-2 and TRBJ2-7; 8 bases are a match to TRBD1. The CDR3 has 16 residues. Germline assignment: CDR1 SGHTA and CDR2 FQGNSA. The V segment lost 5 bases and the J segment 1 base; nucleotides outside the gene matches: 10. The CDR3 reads CASSNRQGTGSYEQYF. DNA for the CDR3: TGTGCCAGCAGCAATCGACAGGGGACGGGATCCTACGAGCAGTACTTC.

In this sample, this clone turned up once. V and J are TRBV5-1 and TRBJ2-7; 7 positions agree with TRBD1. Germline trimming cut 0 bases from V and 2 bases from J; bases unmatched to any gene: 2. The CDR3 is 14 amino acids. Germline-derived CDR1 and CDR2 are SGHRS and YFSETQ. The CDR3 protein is CASSLGQGPYEQYF. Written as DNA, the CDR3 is TGCGCCAGCAGCTTGGGACAGGGTCCCTACGAGCAGTACTTC.

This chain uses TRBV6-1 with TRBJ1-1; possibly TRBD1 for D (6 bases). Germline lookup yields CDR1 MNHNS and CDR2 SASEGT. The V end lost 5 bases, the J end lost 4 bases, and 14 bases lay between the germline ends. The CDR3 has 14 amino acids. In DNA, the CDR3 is TGTGCCAGCAGTTTGGGGGCAGGGTTCACTGAAGCTTTCTTT. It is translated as CASSLGAGFTEAFF.